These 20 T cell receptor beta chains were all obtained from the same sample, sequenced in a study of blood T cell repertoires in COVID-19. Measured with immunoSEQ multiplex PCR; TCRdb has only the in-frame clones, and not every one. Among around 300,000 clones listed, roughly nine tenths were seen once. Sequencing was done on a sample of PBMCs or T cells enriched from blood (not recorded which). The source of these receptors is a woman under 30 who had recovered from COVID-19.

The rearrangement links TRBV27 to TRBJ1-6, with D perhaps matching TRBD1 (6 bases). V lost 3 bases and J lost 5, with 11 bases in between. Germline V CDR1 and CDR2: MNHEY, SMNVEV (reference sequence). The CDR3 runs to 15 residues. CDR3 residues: CASSFGQGHNSPLHF. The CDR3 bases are TGTGCCAGCAGTTTTGGGCAGGGGCATAATTCACCCCTCCACTTT.

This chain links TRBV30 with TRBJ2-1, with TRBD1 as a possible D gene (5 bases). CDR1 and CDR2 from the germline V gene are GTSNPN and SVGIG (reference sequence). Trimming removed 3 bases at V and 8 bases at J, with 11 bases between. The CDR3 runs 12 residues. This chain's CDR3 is CAWRGLIDEQFF. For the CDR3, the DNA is TGTGCCTGGAGGGGGCTAATCGATGAGCAGTTCTTC.

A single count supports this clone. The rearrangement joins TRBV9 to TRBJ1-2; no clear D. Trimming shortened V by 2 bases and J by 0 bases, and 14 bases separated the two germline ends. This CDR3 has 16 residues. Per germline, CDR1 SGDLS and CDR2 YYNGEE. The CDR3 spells CASSVTSEQANYGYTF. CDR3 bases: TGTGCCAGCAGCGTTACGTCAGAGCAGGCTAACTATGGCTACACCTTC.

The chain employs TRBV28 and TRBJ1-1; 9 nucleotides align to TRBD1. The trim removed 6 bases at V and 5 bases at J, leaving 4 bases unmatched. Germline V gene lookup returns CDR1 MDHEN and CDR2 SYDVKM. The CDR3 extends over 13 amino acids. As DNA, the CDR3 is TGTGCCAGCAGCTACAGGGGGCGGACTGAAGCTTTCTTT. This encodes CASSYRGRTEAFF.

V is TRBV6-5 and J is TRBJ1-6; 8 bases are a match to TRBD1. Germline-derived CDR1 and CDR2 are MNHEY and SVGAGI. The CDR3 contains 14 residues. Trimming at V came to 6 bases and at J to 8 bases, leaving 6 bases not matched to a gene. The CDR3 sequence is CASRPTGGYSPLHF. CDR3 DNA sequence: TGTGCCAGCAGGCCCACAGGGGGATATTCACCCCTCCACTTT.

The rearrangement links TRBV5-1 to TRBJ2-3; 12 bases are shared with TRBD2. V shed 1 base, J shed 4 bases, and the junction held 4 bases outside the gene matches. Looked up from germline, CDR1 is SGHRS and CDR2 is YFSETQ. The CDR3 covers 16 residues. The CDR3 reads CASSLIPSGGADTQYF. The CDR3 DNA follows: TGCGCCAGCAGCTTGATCCCTAGCGGGGGGGCAGATACGCAGTATTTT. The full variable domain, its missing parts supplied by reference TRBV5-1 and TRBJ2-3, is KAGVTQTPRYLIKTRGQQVTLSCSPISGHRSVSWYQQTPGQGLQFLFEYFSETQRNKGNFPGRFSGRQFSNSRSEMNVSTLELGDSALYLCASSLIPSGGADTQYFGPGTRLTVL.

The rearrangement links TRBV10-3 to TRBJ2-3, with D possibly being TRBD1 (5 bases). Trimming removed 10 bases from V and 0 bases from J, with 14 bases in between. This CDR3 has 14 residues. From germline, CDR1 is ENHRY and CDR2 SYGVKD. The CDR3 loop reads CATQPQESTDTQYF. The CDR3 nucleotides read TGTGCCACACAACCACAGGAGAGCACAGATACGCAGTATTTT.

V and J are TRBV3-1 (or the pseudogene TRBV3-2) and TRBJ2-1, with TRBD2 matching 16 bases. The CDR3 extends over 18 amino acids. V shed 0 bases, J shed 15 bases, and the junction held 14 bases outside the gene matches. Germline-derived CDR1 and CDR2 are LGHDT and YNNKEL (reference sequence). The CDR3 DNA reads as TGTGCCAGCAGCCAAGAAGTGGTGTCCGGGACTAGCGGGGGGGCCGTGTTCTTC. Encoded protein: CASSQEVVSGTSGGAVFF.

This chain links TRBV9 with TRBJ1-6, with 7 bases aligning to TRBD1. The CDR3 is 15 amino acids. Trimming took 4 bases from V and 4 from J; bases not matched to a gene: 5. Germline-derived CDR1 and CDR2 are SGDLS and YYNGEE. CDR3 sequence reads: CASSIRTGYNSPLHF. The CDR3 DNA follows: TGTGCCAGCAGCATCAGGACAGGTTATAATTCACCCCTCCACTTT.

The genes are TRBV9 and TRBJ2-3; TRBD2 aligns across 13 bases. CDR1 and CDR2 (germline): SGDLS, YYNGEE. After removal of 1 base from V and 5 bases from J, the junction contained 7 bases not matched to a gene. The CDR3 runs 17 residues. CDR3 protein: CASSVTLLAGGQDTQYF. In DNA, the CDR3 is TGTGCCAGCAGCGTAACGCTACTAGCGGGGGGGCAAGATACGCAGTATTTT.

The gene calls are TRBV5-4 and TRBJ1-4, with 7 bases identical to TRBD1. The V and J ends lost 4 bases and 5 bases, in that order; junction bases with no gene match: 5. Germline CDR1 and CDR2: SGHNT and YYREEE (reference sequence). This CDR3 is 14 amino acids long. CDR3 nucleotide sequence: TGTGCCAGCAGCGCGACAGGGACAAATGAAAAACTGTTTTTT. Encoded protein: CASSATGTNEKLFF.

CDR3 loop: CASRAPLGYTF. The CDR3 DNA reads TGTGCCAGCAGAGCCCCTTTAGGCTACACCTTC. The rearrangement links TRBV28 to TRBJ1-2; D is unresolved. V was trimmed by 6 bases and J by 8 bases, leaving 10 bases between them. Germline V gene data show CDR1 as MDHEN and CDR2 as SYDVKM. The CDR3 has 11 amino acids.

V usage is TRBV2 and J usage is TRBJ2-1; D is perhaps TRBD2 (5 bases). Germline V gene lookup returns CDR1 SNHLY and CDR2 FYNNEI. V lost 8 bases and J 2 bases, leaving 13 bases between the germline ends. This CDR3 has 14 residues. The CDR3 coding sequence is TGTGCCAGCGCGGGTCTAGCAGCCTACAATGAGCAGTTCTTC. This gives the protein CASAGLAAYNEQFF.

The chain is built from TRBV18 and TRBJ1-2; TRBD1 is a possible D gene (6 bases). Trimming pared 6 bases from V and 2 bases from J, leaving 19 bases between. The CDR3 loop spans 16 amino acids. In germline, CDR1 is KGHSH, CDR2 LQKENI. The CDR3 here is CASSPWEQGSNYGYTF. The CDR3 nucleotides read TGTGCCAGCTCTCCCTGGGAACAGGGCTCCAACTATGGCTACACCTTC.

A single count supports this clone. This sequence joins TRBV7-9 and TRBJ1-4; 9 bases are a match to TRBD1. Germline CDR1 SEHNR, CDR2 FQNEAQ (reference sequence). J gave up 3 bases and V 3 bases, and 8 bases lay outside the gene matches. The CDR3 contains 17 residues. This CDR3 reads CASSLADRGKANEKLFF. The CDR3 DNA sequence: TGTGCCAGCAGCTTGGCGGACAGGGGAAAGGCTAATGAAAAACTGTTTTTT.

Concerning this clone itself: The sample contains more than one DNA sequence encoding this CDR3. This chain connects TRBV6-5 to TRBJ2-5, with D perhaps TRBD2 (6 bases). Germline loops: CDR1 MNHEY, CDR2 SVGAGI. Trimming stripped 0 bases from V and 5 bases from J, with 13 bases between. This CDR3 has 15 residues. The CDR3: CASSYSAGGRETQYF. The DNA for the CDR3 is TGTGCCAGCAGTTACTCGGCCGGGGGTAGGGAGACCCAGTACTTC.

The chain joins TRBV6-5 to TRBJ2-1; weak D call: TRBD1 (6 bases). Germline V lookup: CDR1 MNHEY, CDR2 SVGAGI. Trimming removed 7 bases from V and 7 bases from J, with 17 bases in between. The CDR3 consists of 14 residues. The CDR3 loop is CASIPGTQENEQFF. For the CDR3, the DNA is TGTGCCAGCATCCCCGGGACACAAGAGAATGAGCAGTTCTTC.

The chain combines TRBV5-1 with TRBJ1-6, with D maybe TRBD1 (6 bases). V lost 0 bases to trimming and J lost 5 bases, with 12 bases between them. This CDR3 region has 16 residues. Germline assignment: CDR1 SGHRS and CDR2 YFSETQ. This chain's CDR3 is CASSLGGTTHNSPLHF. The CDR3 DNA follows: TGCGCCAGCAGCTTGGGAGGGACAACTCATAATTCACCCCTCCACTTT. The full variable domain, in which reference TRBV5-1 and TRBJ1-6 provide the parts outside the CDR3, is KAGVTQTPRYLIKTRGQQVTLSCSPISGHRSVSWYQQTPGQGLQFLFEYFSETQRNKGNFPGRFSGRQFSNSRSEMNVSTLELGDSALYLCASSLGGTTHNSPLHFGNGTRLTVT.

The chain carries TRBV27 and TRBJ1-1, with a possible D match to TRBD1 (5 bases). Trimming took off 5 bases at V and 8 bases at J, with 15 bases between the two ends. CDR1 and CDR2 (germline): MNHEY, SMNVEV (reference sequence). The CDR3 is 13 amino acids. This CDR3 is CASSTRRGWEAFF. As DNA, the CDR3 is TGTGCCAGCAGTACCCGAAGGGGCTGGGAAGCTTTCTTT.

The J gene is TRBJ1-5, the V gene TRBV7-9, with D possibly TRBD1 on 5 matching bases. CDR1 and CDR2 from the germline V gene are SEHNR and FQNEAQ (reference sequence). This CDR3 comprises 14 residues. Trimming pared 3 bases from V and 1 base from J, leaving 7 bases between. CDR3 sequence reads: CASSFPGSNQPQHF. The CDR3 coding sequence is TGTGCCAGCAGCTTTCCAGGGAGCAATCAGCCCCAGCATTTT.